This TCR beta chain came from a study of PD-L1 blockade in urothelial cancer. Sample time point: pretreatment peripheral blood. Only one count was recorded for this clone. Using immunoSEQ multiplex PCR, the repertoire was profiled, and TCRdb retains in-frame clones only, with some absent. The table records about 63,000 clones, more than 80% of them present only once. The sample here was PBMCs, taken around atezolizumab (anti-PD-L1) treatment. The TCR sequence derives from a man in his 70s with urothelial cancer.

The CDR3, as DNA: TGTGCCAGATCGGCGGCGGGAAGGAACACCGGGGAGCTGTTTTTT. As protein: CARSAAGRNTGELFF. This chain connects TRBV19 to TRBJ2-2; D possibly corresponds to TRBD2 (6 bases). The CDR3 spans 15 residues. The germline gives CDR1 LNHDA, CDR2 SQIVND (reference sequence). V lost 9 bases and J 1 base, leaving 15 bases between the germline ends.